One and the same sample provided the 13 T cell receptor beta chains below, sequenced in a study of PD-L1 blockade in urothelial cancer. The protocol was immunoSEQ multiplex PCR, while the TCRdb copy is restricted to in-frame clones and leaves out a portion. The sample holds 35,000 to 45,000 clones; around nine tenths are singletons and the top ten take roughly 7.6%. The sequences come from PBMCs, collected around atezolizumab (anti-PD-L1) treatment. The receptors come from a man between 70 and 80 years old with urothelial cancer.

The CDR3, as DNA: TGTGCCAGCAGTTACGAGGCAAAACTGTTTTTT. It yields the protein CASSYEAKLFF. The V gene is TRBV6-5, the J gene TRBJ1-4; D gene unclear. The CDR3 runs to 11 residues. The germline V gene encodes CDR1 MNHEY and CDR2 SVGAGI. Trimming left V 2 bases short and J 10 bases short, with 5 bases between.

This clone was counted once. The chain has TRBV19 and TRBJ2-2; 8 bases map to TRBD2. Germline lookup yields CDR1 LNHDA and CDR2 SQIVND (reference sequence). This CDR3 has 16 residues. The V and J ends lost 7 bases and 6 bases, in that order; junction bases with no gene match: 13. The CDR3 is CASTPDKGLGAGELFF. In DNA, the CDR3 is TGTGCCAGTACCCCCGATAAGGGACTAGGGGCCGGGGAGCTGTTTTTT.

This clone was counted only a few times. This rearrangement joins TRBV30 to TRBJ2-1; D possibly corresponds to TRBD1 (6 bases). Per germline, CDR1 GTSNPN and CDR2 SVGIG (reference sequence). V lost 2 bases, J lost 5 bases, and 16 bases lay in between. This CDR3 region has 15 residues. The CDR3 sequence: CAWSLTQGTNNEQFF. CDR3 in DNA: TGTGCCTGGAGTTTGACGCAGGGGACGAACAATGAGCAGTTCTTC.

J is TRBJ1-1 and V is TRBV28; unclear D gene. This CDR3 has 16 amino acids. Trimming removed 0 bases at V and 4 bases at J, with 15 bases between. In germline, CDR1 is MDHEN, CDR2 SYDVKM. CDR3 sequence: CASSLWVRGWSTEAFF. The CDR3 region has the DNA TGTGCCAGCAGTTTATGGGTTCGGGGATGGAGCACTGAAGCTTTCTTT.

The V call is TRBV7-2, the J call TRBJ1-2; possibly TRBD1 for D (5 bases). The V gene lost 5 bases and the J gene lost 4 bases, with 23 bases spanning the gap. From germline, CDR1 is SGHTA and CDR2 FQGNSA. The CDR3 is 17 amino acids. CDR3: CASSPSGGVARSYGYTF. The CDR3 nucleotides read TGTGCCAGCAGCCCGTCCGGAGGGGTCGCTCGTTCCTATGGCTACACCTTC.

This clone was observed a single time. Here the CDR3 reads CAIRTRENYGYTF. CDR3 DNA: TGTGCCATCAGGACCAGGGAAAACTATGGCTACACCTTC. V gene TRBV10-3 combines with J gene TRBJ1-2, with a weak D call TRBD1 (5 bases). The V end lost 6 bases, the J end lost 2 bases, and 10 bases lay between the germline ends. The CDR3 is 13 amino acids. Germline CDR1 ENHRY, CDR2 SYGVKD.

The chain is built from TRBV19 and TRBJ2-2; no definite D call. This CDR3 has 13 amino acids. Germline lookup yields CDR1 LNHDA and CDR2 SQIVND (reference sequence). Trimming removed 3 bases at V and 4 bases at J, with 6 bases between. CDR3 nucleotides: TGTGCCAGTAGTATTCGCGGCACCGGGGAGCTGTTTTTT. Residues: CASSIRGTGELFF.

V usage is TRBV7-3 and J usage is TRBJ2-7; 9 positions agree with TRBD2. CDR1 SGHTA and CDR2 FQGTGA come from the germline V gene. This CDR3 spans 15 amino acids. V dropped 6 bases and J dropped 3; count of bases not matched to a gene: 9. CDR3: CASSPTSGRDYEQYF. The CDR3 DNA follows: TGTGCCAGCAGTCCGACTAGCGGAAGAGACTACGAGCAGTACTTC.

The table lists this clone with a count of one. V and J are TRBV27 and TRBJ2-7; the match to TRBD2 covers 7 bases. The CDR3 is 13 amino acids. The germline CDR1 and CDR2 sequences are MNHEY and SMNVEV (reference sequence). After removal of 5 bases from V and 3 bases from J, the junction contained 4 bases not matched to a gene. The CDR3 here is CASSATSFYEQYF. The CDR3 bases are TGTGCCAGCAGTGCGACTAGCTTCTACGAGCAGTACTTC.

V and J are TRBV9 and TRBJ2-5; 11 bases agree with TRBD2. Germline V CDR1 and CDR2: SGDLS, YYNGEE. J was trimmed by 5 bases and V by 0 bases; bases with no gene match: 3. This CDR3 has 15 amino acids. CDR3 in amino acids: CASSVGPSGGETQYF. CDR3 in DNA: TGTGCCAGCAGCGTAGGTCCTAGCGGGGGGGAGACCCAGTACTTC.

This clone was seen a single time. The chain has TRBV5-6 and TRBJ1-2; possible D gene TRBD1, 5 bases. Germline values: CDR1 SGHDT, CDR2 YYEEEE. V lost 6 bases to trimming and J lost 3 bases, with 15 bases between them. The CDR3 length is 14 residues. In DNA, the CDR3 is TGTGCCAGCACCCTAGCGGGACGGGACTATGGCTACACCTTC. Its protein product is CASTLAGRDYGYTF.

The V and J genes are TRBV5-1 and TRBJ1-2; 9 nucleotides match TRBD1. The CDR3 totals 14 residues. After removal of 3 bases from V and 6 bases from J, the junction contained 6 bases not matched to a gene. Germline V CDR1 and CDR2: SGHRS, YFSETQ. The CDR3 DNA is TGCGCCAGCAGCTCAGGACAGGGGTTGGATGGCTACACCTTC. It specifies CASSSGQGLDGYTF.

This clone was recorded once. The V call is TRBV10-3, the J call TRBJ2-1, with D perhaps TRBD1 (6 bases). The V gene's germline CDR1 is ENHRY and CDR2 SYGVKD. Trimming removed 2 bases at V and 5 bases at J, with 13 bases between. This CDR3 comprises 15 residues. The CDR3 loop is CAISERGQTNNEQFF. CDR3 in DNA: TGTGCCATCAGTGAGAGGGGACAAACGAACAATGAGCAGTTCTTC.